This T cell receptor beta chain was identified in a study of cytomegalovirus exposure and HLA in healthy donors. Study-level findings and limits: In a later analysis, TCR association rates varied by HLA locus: DRB1 most, HLA-C fewest. High sensitivity and specificity were reportedly achieved when the classifier diagnosed cytomegalovirus status. Roughly even sequencing depth across donors was the assumption behind the presence/absence analyses. In vitro assays verified that three CMV-associated chains recognized CMV antigens specifically.

V was pared by 4 bases and J by 7 bases, with 7 bases of the junction left unmatched. The CDR3 length is 13 residues. The germline V gene encodes CDR1 SGHDT and CDR2 YYEEEE. It was with 60 Vbeta and 13 Jbeta primers that the PCR ran. Measured with immunoSEQ multiplex PCR; TCRdb has only the in-frame clones, and not every one. This table holds 100,000 to 150,000 clones, roughly 82% found once. Comment on this clone: Its cognate antigen is unknown.

Sequencing was carried out using PBMCs. The sequence was obtained from a woman aged 55-69 years in good health and CMV-seropositive. The chain joins TRBV5-6 to TRBJ1-2, with 7 positions matching TRBD1. In nucleotides, the CDR3 is TGTGCCAGCAGCGAAGACAGGGAGACTGGCTACACCTTC. Its protein product is CASSEDRETGYTF.